This T cell receptor beta chain comes out of a study of post-analysis software for immune sequencing data. The study, taken as a whole, reports: Several TRBV segments were more frequent in patients than controls; TRBV5-6, TRBV5-1 and TRBV20-1 belonged to this group. F measure showed strong co-clustering of same-batch samples.

Prepared libraries of TCR beta cDNA carried unique molecular identifiers. The source material, about 0.9 to 11 million T cells, gave rise to roughly 500,000 cDNA molecules. TCRdb passed the PCR reads through MiXCR, listing each CDR3 protein once. The sample holds about 760,000 distinct CDR3 sequences, roughly 30% seen once. V lost 4 bases and J lost 1, with 10 bases in between. CDR1 is LGHDT and CDR2 is YNNKEL in the germline V gene (reference sequence). The CDR3 has 14 residues. Note on this clonotype: Its cognate antigen is unknown.

This sequence was found in a girl aged 5-17 years with multiple sclerosis. This rearrangement joins TRBV3-1 to TRBJ1-1, with no clear D. Material: blood. CDR3 bases: TGTGCCAGCAGCCCGTGGACGAGGAACACTGAAGCTTTCTTT. This translates into CASSPWTRNTEAFF.